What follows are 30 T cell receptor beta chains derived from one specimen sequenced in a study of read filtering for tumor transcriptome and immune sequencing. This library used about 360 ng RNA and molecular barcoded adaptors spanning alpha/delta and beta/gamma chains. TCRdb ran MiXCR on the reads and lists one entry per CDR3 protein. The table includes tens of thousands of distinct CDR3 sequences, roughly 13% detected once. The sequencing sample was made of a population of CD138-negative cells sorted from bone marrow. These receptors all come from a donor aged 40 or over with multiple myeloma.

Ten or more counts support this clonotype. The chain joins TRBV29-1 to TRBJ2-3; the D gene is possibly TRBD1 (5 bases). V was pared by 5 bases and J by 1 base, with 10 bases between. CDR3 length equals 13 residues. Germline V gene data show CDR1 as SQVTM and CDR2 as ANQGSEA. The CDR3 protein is CSVTTVGTDTQYF. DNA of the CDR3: TGCAGCGTTACGACAGTAGGCACAGATACGCAGTATTTT.

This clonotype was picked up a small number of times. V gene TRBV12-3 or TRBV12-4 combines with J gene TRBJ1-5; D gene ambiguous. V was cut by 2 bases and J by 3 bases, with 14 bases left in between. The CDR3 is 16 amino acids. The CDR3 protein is CASSLILRGNNQPQHF. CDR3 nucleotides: TGTGCCAGCAGTTTAATTCTTCGGGGAAACAATCAGCCCCAGCATTTT.

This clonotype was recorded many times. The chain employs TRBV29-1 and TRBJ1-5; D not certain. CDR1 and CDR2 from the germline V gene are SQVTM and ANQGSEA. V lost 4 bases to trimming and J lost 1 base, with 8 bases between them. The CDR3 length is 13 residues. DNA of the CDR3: TGCAGCGTTGGAGGGCAGAGCAATCAGCCCCAGCATTTT. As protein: CSVGGQSNQPQHF.

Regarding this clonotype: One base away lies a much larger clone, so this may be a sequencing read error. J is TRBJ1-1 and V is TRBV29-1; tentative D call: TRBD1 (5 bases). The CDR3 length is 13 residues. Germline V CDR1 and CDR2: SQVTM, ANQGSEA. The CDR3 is CSAITGRNTEALF. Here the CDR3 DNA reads TGCAGCGCCATCACAGGCCGGAACACTGAAGCTCTCTTT. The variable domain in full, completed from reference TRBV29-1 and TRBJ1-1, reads SAVISQKPSRDICQRGTSLTIQCQVDSQVTMMFWYRQQPGQSLTLIATANQGSEATYESGFVIDKFPISRPNLTFSTLTVSNMSPEDSSIYLCSAITGRNTEALFGQGTRLTVV.

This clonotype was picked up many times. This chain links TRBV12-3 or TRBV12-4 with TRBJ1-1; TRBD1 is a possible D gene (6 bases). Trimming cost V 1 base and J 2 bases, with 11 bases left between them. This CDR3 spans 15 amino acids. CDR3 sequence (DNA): TGTGCCAGCAGTTTAGGGGGGGGGGCCAACACTGAAGCTTTCTTT. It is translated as CASSLGGGANTEAFF.

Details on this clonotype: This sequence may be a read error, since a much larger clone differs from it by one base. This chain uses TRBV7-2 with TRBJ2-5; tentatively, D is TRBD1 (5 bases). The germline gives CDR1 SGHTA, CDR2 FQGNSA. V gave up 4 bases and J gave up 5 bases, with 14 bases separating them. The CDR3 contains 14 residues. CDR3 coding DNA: TGTGCCAGCAGCTCCGGCCCTGGGGCGGAGACCCAGTACTTC. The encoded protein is CASSSGPGAETQYF.

The CDR3 region is CSVRGTGHGQPQHF. The DNA for the CDR3 is TGCAGCGTTAGAGGGACAGGTCACGGTCAGCCCCAGCATTTT. The chain has TRBV29-1 and TRBJ1-5; 8 bases are shared with TRBD1. Germline values: CDR1 SQVTM, CDR2 ANQGSEA. The trim removed 5 bases at V and 6 bases at J, leaving 9 bases unmatched. The CDR3 runs 14 residues. The complete variable domain, with remaining parts taken from reference TRBV29-1 and TRBJ1-5, reads SAVISQKPSRDICQRGTSLTIQCQVDSQVTMMFWYRQQPGQSLTLIATANQGSEATYESGFVIDKFPISRPNLTFSTLTVSNMSPEDSSIYLCSVRGTGHGQPQHFGDGTRLSIL.

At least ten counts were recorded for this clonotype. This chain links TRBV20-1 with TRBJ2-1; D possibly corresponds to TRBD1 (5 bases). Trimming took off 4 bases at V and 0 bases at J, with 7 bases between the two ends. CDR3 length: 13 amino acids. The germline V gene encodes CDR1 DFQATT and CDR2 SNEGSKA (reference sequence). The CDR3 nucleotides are TGCAGTGCTACTGACAGCTCCTACAATGAGCAGTTCTTC. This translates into CSATDSSYNEQFF.

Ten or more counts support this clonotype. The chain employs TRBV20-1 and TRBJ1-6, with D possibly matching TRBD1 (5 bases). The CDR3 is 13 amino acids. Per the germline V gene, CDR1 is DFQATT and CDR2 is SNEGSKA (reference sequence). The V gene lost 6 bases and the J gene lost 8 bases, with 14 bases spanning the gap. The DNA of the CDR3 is TGCAGTGCCCAACAGGAGGTTGATTCACCCCTCCACTTT. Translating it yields CSAQQEVDSPLHF.

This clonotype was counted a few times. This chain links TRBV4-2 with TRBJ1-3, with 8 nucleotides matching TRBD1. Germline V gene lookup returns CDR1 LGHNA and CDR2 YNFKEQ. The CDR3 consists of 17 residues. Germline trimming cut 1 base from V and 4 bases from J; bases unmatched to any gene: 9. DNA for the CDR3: TGTGCCAGCAGCCAAGTAATCTCGGACAGGGACGGAAACACCATATATTTT. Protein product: CASSQVISDRDGNTIYF.

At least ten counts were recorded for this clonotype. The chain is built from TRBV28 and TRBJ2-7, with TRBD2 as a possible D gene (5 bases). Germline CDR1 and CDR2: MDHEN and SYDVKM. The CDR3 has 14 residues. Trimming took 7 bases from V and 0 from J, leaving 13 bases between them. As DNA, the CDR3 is TGTGCCAGCATGGTCGGGGAGCACTCCTACGAGCAGTACTTC. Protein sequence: CASMVGEHSYEQYF. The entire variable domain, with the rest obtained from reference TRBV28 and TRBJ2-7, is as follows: DVKVTQSSRYLVKRTGEKVFLECVQDMDHENMFWYRQDPGLGLRLIYFSYDVKMKEKGDIPEGYSVSREKKERFSLILESASTNQTSMYLCASMVGEHSYEQYFGPGTRLTVT.

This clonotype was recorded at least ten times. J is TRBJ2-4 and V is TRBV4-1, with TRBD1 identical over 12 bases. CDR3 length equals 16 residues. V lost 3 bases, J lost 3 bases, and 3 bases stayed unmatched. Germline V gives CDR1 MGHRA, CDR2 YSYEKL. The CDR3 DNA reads TGCGCCAGCAGCCAGGGGACAGGGGGCTTCAAAAACATTCAGTACTTC. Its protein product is CASSQGTGGFKNIQYF.

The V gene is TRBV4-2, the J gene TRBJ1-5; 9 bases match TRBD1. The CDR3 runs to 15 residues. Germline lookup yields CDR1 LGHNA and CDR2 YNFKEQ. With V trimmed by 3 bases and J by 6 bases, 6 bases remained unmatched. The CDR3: CASSQSGQGLQPQHF. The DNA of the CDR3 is TGTGCCAGCAGCCAGTCCGGACAGGGGCTTCAGCCCCAGCATTTT.

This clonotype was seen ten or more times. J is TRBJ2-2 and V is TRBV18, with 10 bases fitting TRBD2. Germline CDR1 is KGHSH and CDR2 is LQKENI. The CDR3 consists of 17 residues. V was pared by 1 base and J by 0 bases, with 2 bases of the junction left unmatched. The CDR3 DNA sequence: TGTGCCAGCTCACCACGGACTAGCGGTGCGAACACCGGGGAGCTGTTTTTT. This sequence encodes CASSPRTSGANTGELFF.

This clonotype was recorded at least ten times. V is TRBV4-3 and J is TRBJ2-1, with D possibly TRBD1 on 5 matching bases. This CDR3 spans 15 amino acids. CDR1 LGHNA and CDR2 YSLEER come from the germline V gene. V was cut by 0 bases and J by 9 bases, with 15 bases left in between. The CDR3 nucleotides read TGCGCCAGCAGCCAAGAATGGAAGGGGCGCAGTGAGCAGTTCTTC. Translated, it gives CASSQEWKGRSEQFF.

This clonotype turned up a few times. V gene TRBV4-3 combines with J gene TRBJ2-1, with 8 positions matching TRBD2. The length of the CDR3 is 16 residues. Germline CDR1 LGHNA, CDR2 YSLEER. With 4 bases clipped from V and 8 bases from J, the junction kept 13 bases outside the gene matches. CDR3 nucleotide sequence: TGCGCCAGCAGCCCTTCCGGACTAGCTTCAAGGGATGAGCAGTTCTTC. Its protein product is CASSPSGLASRDEQFF.

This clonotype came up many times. CDR3 nucleotides: TGTGCCAGCAGTTTTACTGGGACAGGGGCGGAAAAACTGTTTTTT. This encodes CASSFTGTGAEKLFF. The rearrangement uses TRBV7-8 and TRBJ1-4; TRBD1 agrees at 10 bases. V shed 6 bases and J 8 bases; nucleotides not matched to a gene: 9. The CDR3 spans 15 residues. Per the germline V gene, CDR1 is SGHVS and CDR2 is FQNEAQ.

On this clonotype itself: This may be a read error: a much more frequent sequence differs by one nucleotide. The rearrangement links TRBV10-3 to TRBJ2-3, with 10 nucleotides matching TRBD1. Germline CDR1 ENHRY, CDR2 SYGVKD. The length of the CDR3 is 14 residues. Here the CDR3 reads CDIKAGQGTDTQYF. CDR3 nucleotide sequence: TGTGACATCAAGGCGGGACAGGGGACAGATACGCAGTATTTT.

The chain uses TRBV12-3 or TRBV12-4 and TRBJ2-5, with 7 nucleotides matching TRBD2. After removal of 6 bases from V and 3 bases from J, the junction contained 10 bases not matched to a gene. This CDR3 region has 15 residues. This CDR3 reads CASSPRASGEETQYF. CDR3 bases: TGTGCCAGCAGCCCCCGGGCTAGCGGCGAAGAGACCCAGTACTTC.

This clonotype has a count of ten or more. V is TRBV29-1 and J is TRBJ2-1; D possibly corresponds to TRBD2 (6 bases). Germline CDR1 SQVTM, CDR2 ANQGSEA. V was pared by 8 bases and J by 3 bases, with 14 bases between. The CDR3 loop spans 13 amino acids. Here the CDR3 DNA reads TGCAGCACCGGGACTGGCGACTACAATGAGCAGTTCTTC. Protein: CSTGTGDYNEQFF.

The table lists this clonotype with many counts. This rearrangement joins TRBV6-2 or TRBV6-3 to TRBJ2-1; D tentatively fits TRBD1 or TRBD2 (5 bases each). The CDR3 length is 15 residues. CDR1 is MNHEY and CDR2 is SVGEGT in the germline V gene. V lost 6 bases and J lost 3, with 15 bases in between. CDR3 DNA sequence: TGTGCCAGCAGAAGAGGGACCATGGGCTACAATGAGCAGTTCTTC. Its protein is CASRRGTMGYNEQFF.

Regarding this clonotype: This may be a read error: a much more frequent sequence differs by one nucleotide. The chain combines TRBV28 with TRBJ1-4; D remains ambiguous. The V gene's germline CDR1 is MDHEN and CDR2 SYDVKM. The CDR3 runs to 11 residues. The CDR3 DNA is TGTGCCGGCAGTTTTAATGAAAAACTGTTTTTT. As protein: CAGSFNEKLFF.

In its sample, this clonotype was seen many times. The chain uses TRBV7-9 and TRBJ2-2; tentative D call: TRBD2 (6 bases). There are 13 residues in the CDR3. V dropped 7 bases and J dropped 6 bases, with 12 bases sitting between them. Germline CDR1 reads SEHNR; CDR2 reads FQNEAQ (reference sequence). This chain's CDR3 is CASMEGWSGELFF. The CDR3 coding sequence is TGTGCCAGCATGGAGGGTTGGTCCGGGGAGCTGTTTTTT.

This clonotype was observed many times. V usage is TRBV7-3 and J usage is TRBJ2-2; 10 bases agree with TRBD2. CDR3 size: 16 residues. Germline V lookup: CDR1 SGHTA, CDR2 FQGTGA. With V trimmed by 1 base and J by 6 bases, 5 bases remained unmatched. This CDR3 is CASSLKGTSEPGELFF. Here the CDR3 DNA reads TGTGCCAGCAGCTTAAAGGGGACTAGCGAACCCGGGGAGCTGTTTTTT.

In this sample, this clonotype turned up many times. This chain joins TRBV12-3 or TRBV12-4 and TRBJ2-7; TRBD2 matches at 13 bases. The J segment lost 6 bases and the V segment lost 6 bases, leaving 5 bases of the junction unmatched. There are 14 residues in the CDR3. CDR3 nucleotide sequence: TGTGCCAGCAGCACTAGCGGGAGGGCCGTCGAGCAGTACTTC. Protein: CASSTSGRAVEQYF.

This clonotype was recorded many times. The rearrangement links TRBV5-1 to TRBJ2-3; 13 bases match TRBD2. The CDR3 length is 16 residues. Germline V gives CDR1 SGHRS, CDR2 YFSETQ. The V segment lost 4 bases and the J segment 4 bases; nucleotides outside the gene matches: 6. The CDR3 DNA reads TGCGCCAGCAGCGGAAGGACTAGCGGGAGATCAGATACGCAGTATTTT. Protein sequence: CASSGRTSGRSDTQYF.

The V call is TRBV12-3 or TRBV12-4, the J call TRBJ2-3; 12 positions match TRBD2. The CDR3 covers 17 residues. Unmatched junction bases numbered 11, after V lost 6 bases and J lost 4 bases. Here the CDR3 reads CASRGTSGWRLADTQYF. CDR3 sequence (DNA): TGTGCCAGCAGGGGGACTAGCGGGTGGCGGCTGGCAGATACGCAGTATTTT.

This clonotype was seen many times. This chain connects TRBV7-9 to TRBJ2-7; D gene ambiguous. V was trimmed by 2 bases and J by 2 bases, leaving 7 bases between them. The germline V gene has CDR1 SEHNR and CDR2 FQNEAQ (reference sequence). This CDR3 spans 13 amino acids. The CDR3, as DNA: TGTGCCAGCAGCTTAAGCAGAACCTACGAGCAGTACTTC. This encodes CASSLSRTYEQYF.

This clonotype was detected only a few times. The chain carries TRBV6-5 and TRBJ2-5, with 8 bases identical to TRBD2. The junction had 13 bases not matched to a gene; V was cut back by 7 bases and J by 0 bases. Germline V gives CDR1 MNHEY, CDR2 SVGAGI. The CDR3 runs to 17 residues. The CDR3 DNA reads TGTGCCAGCATGGGATCACTAGCGGAAGAAGACCAAGAGACCCAGTACTTC. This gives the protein CASMGSLAEEDQETQYF.

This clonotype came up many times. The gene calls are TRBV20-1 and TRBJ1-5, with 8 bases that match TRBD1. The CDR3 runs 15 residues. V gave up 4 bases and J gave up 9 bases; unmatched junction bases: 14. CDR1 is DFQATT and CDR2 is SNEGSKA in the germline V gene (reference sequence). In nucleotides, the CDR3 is TGCAGTGCTACACGACAGGACAGGGACGTCGGGCCCCAGCATTTT. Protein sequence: CSATRQDRDVGPQHF.